These T cell receptor beta chains were read from a single sample in a study of blood T cells in healthy people across ages. MiXCR was run by TCRdb on the 5' RACE reads, yielding one entry per CDR3 protein. This table holds a few hundred thousand distinct CDR3 sequences, 25% to 30% found once. Specimen: blood. The receptors originated from a woman in her 70s in good health. CDR3s include the opening cysteine and the closing phenylalanine or tryptophan. The D gene is left open where the match is weak. Only part of the rows carry a size: once, few, many, or a class if the clone is expanded.

cdr3_nt cdr3_aa j_call d_call v_call clone_size
TGTGCCAGCAGCTTGGCCCACACGTTCTGGGGGGAGCAGTACTTC CASSLAHTFWGEQYF TRBJ2-7 NA TRBV5-6 NA
TGTGCCAGCTCACCAAGTTTCGGCGGGGGGGCCCGCTACAATGAGCAGTTCTTC CASSPSFGGGARYNEQFF TRBJ2-1 TRBD2 TRBV18 many
TGTGCCAGCAGTACCAGCGATTCAGTCGGGGAGCTGTTTTTT CASSTSDSVGELFF TRBJ2-2 NA TRBV12-3/TRBV12-4 few
TGTGCCAGCAGTGAAGCGTTGGGAAACACCGGGGAGCTGTTTTTT CASSEALGNTGELFF TRBJ2-2 NA TRBV2 NA
TGTGCCAGCAGTAGGGACAGCGAACCCCTTGGAATGAGGGGAGTGTTTTTT CASSRDSEPLGMRGVFF TRBJ1-4 TRBD1 TRBV9 NA
TGTGCTAGTGGTTTGGGCCAGCCGGGGGGCTATGGCTACACCTTC CASGLGQPGGYGYTF TRBJ1-2 NA TRBV12-5 NA
TGCAGTGCTAGGCCGGGGCAAGAGGAAAAACTGTTTTTT CSARPGQEEKLFF TRBJ1-4 NA TRBV20-1 NA
TGTGCCAGCAGAAACGGGACTAGACAAGAGACCCAGTACTTC CASRNGTRQETQYF TRBJ2-5 NA TRBV21-1 NA
TGTGCCAGCCTCCCCCACAATGAGCAGTTCTTC CASLPHNEQFF TRBJ2-1 NA TRBV9 few
TGTGCCAGCACCTCAGCTAGCGGGGGACCTTATGAGCAGTTCTTC CASTSASGGPYEQFF TRBJ2-1 TRBD2 TRBV6-2/TRBV6-3 few
TGTGCCGTCAGTGACAGGCAAGAGACCCAGTACTTC CAVSDRQETQYF TRBJ2-5 NA TRBV10-3 few
TGCGCCAGCAGCTCCAGGGAGTACGAGCAGTACTTC CASSSREYEQYF TRBJ2-7 NA TRBV5-1 once
TGTGCCATCAGTGAGGGGTGGTACGAGCAGTACTTC CAISEGWYEQYF TRBJ2-7 NA TRBV10-3 NA
TGTGCCAGCAGCCCAAGACAGGGAGCGGCCGGGGAGCTGTTTTTT CASSPRQGAAGELFF TRBJ2-2 TRBD1 TRBV7-2 NA
TGTGCCAGCAGTTTCGGGGGGCGAGGAAACACCATATATTTT CASSFGGRGNTIYF TRBJ1-3 NA TRBV12-3/TRBV12-4 few
TGTGCCACCAAAGGGTCCGGAGTTACCAACTATGGCTACACCTTC CATKGSGVTNYGYTF TRBJ1-2 NA TRBV27 many
TGTGCCAGCAGCTCACAGTCGTACAATGAGCAGTTCTTC CASSSQSYNEQFF TRBJ2-1 NA TRBV7-2 few
TGCAGTGCCACCGAGACTAGCGGGGGGCAAGAGACCCAGTACTTC CSATETSGGQETQYF TRBJ2-5 TRBD2 TRBV20-1 few
TGCGCCAGCAGCCAAGATTGGGGGGGGACCCAGTACTTC CASSQDWGGTQYF TRBJ2-5 TRBD2 TRBV4-3 NA
TGTGCCAGCAGTTACCGCCGGGGGCGGACGTTGAACACTGAAGCTTTCTTT CASSYRRGRTLNTEAFF TRBJ1-1 NA TRBV6-2/TRBV6-3 few
TGTGCCAGCAGCCCCCCCTGGGGCTACGAGCAGTACTTC CASSPPWGYEQYF TRBJ2-7 NA TRBV7-2 NA
TGTGCCAGCAGTTTAATTCAGGGACAGGGGATGCAAGAGACCCAGTACTTC CASSLIQGQGMQETQYF TRBJ2-5 TRBD1 TRBV12-3/TRBV12-4 few
TGTGCCAGCAGCGTAGCTACGACCCGAAACCAAGAGACCCAGTACTTC CASSVATTRNQETQYF TRBJ2-5 NA TRBV9 few
TGCAGTGCTAGGTGGGGAAGCACCATATATTTT CSARWGSTIYF TRBJ1-3 NA TRBV20-1 NA
TGTGCCAGCAGTTACCTAAGCGCCAAAAACATTCAGTACTTC CASSYLSAKNIQYF TRBJ2-4 NA TRBV6-5 NA
TGTGCCAGCAGCTCCCCCCGGGACAGGGGTTTCGACGAGCAGTACTTC CASSSPRDRGFDEQYF TRBJ2-7 TRBD1 TRBV13 NA
TGTGCCAGCAGTTACCAGGGGCCCGTCAATTCACCCCTCCACTTT CASSYQGPVNSPLHF TRBJ1-6 NA TRBV2 few
TGTGCCAGCACGGGTAGGGGGGGGCCTGGGGCCAACGTCCTGACTTTC CASTGRGGPGANVLTF TRBJ2-6 NA TRBV7-8 few
TGCAGCGAGGGACAGGGCTCCTACAATGAGCAGTTCTTC CSEGQGSYNEQFF TRBJ2-1 TRBD1 TRBV29-1 NA
TGTGCCAGCAGCTCAGGGTCGGGACTAAGCTCCTACAATGAGCAGTTCTTC CASSSGSGLSSYNEQFF TRBJ2-1 TRBD2 TRBV7-9 few
TGTGCCAGCAGTTTCTACAAAAGTGCCGACGAGCAGTACTTC CASSFYKSADEQYF TRBJ2-7 NA TRBV12-3/TRBV12-4 NA
TGTGCCAGCAGTGGACGACAGGGAGAGACCCCGTACTTC CASSGRQGETPYF TRBJ2-5 TRBD1 TRBV27 few
TGCAGTGCTAGTCCCGGGACAGGGACTAACTATGGCTACACCTTC CSASPGTGTNYGYTF TRBJ1-2 TRBD1 TRBV20-1 few
TGTGCCAGCAGGGAAACAGGGGCTCAAGAGACCCAGTACTTC CASRETGAQETQYF TRBJ2-5 TRBD1 TRBV6-1 NA
TGCGCCAGCAGCTTGGGGGATTTCCCATTCAAAAACATTCAGTACTTC CASSLGDFPFKNIQYF TRBJ2-4 NA TRBV5-1 NA
TGTGCCAGCAGCGTCTTAGCGGGGCCTCCCGAGACCGGGGAGCTGTTTTTT CASSVLAGPPETGELFF TRBJ2-2 TRBD2 TRBV28 NA
TGTGCCAGCAGTTACCCCCCCGGGGGGGACCTACACATTCAGTACTTC CASSYPPGGDLHIQYF TRBJ2-4 TRBD2 TRBV6-6 NA
TGTGCCAGCAGCGCCGTTTTTGGGGGAGAGACCCAGTACTTC CASSAVFGGETQYF TRBJ2-5 NA TRBV7-9 NA
TGTGCCAGCAGCCCCGGGACAGGGGCAGGGACGCAGTATTTT CASSPGTGAGTQYF TRBJ2-3 TRBD1 TRBV11-3 NA
TGTGCCAGCTCAAAATGGCAACGGGCAGCCACTGAAGCTTTCTTT CASSKWQRAATEAFF TRBJ1-1 NA TRBV6-2/TRBV6-3 NA
TGCAGCGTTGAGGGACAGGGGCCCCACAATGAGCAGTTCTTC CSVEGQGPHNEQFF TRBJ2-1 TRBD1 TRBV29-1 NA
TGTGCCAGCAGCCAACATCCAACCTCCGGGACAGGGGTCCGCACCTTC CASSQHPTSGTGVRTF TRBJ1-2 TRBD1 TRBV4-2 few
TGTGCCAGCACAAGGGGTAGGGCAGGGGCCAACGTCCTGACTTTC CASTRGRAGANVLTF TRBJ2-6 NA TRBV27 NA
TGTGCTAGTGGTTGGATGAACACCGGGGAGCTGTTTTTT CASGWMNTGELFF TRBJ2-2 NA TRBV12-5 NA
TGTGCCAGCAGGCCGACAGGGAAAGTAGAGACCCAGTACTTC CASRPTGKVETQYF TRBJ2-5 TRBD1 TRBV6-5 NA
TGCGCCAGCAGCCAAGAGGCAGGGGAGCGCTACACCTTC CASSQEAGERYTF TRBJ1-2 NA TRBV4-1 NA
TGCAGTGCTAGAGAAGGGGTAATGGTACAGTATTTT CSAREGVMVQYF TRBJ2-3 NA TRBV20-1 few
TGTGCCAGTAGTAGGGGAGGGGGAGGATCGGAGACCCAGTACTTC CASSRGGGGSETQYF TRBJ2-5 NA TRBV19 few